Below are 29 T cell receptor beta chains sequenced from a single sample in a study of OX40 agonist ivuxolimab in advanced cancers. Generated by immunoSEQ multiplex PCR, the TCRdb table keeps only in-frame clones and is missing some. This repertoire shows about 61,000 clones, 85% to 90% found once; its top ten account for about 1.2%. This specimen consisted of CD4+ or CD8+ T cells sorted from blood, obtained in a trial of the OX40 agonist ivuxolimab. The receptors come from an adult with an advanced solid tumor such as melanoma, head and neck, liver or kidney cancer.

This sequence joins TRBV4-1 and TRBJ2-7, with D tentatively TRBD1 (5 bases). Germline V lookup: CDR1 MGHRA, CDR2 YSYEKL. This CDR3 is 18 amino acids long. Deletions cut 0 bases from V and 0 bases from J, with 18 bases between. The CDR3 DNA reads TGCGCCAGCAGCCAAGATCATAGGGGCCTCCCGAGCTCCTACGAGCAGTACTTC. Protein: CASSQDHRGLPSSYEQYF.

The rearrangement joins TRBV5-1 to TRBJ2-5; D assignment may be TRBD1 or TRBD2 (6 bases each). V was trimmed by 7 bases and J by 5 bases, leaving 15 bases between them. This CDR3 comprises 13 residues. CDR1 and CDR2 from the germline V gene are SGHRS and YFSETQ. CDR3 nucleotide sequence: TGCGCCAGCGGACTACAGGGAGAGGAGACCCAGTACTTC. Its protein is CASGLQGEETQYF.

A few counts support this clone. This chain joins TRBV4-1 and TRBJ1-1; D is unclear. CDR1 is MGHRA, CDR2 YSYEKL, per germline. The CDR3 has 15 residues. V dropped 6 bases and J dropped 1 base, with 15 bases sitting between them. CDR3 region: CASRSGWGRNTEAFF. The CDR3 DNA sequence: TGCGCCAGCAGGTCGGGATGGGGAAGGAACACTGAAGCTTTCTTT.

The V gene is TRBV19, the J gene TRBJ2-2, with 7 nucleotides matching TRBD1. After removal of 5 bases from V and 3 bases from J, the junction contained 9 bases not matched to a gene. In germline, CDR1 is LNHDA, CDR2 SQIVND (reference sequence). There are 16 residues in the CDR3. The DNA of the CDR3 is TGTGCCAGTAGTCCCACCGGGACAGCTCACACCGGGGAGCTGTTTTTT. It yields the protein CASSPTGTAHTGELFF.

V and J are TRBV18 and TRBJ2-3; D may be TRBD2 (5 bases). The CDR3 extends over 15 amino acids. V was trimmed by 8 bases and J by 1 base, leaving 16 bases between them. Germline CDR1 is KGHSH and CDR2 is LQKENI. The CDR3 nucleotides read TGTGCCAGCGCGACTCGAGCGGACCGCACAGATACGCAGTATTTT. Amino acids: CASATRADRTDTQYF.

The V call is TRBV6-1, the J call TRBJ1-5, with D unresolved. V was shortened by 6 bases and J by 0 bases, with 12 bases between the two germline ends. This CDR3 has 15 amino acids. CDR1 is MNHNS, CDR2 SASEGT, per germline. For the CDR3, the DNA is TGTGCCAGCAGCCCACACCATTATAGCAATCAGCCCCAGCATTTT. Residues: CASSPHHYSNQPQHF.

This clone has a handful of counts. The V gene is TRBV5-4, the J gene TRBJ2-5; TRBD1 matches at 9 bases. The CDR3 has 16 residues. Unmatched junction bases numbered 8, after V lost 4 bases and J lost 1 base. Germline V gene sequence: CDR1 SGHNT, CDR2 YYREEE (reference sequence). CDR3 in amino acids: CASSPYPTGGQETQYF. The CDR3 DNA reads as TGTGCCAGCAGCCCCTATCCGACAGGGGGCCAAGAGACCCAGTACTTC.

The CDR3 DNA reads TGTGCCAGCTCACCAGCGGACAGACCAAATGAAAAACTGTTTTTT. Amino acids: CASSPADRPNEKLFF. The chain links TRBV18 to TRBJ1-4, with D perhaps TRBD1 (6 bases). Trimming left V 2 bases short and J 5 bases short, with 12 bases between. CDR1 is KGHSH and CDR2 is LQKENI in the germline V gene. This CDR3 is built from 15 residues.

The sample holds one count of this clone. This chain joins TRBV7-8 and TRBJ1-1, with 7 bases identical to TRBD1. Per germline, CDR1 SGHVS and CDR2 FQNEAQ. The CDR3 spans 17 residues. V lost 5 bases, J lost 1 base, and 13 bases stayed unmatched. This CDR3 reads CASSLHLSDRPNTEAFF. The CDR3, as DNA: TGTGCCAGCAGCCTACACCTGTCGGACAGGCCGAACACTGAAGCTTTCTTT.

This clone was observed once. The chain has TRBV6-5 and TRBJ1-3; D may be TRBD1 (6 bases). Germline CDR1 reads MNHEY; CDR2 reads SVGAGI. The CDR3 consists of 14 residues. Trimming cost V 5 bases and J 2 bases, with 10 bases left between them. The chain's CDR3 is CASSLQGTGNTIYF. In DNA form, the CDR3 reads TGTGCCAGCAGTCTACAGGGAACTGGAAACACCATATATTTT.

The chain couples TRBV19 to TRBJ2-3; TRBD1 matches at 9 bases. This CDR3 region has 16 residues. CDR1 is LNHDA and CDR2 is SQIVND in the germline V gene (reference sequence). The V gene end was trimmed by 4 bases and the J gene end by 7 bases; junction bases not matched to a gene: 12. The CDR3: CASSTSAGTGTNTQYF. The DNA for the CDR3 is TGTGCCAGTAGTACCTCCGCCGGGACAGGGACGAATACGCAGTATTTT.

V gene TRBV11-1 combines with J gene TRBJ1-1, with 10 positions matching TRBD1. CDR3 length: 14 residues. The V segment lost 4 bases and the J segment 2 bases; nucleotides outside the gene matches: 1. Germline V lookup: CDR1 SGHAT, CDR2 FQDESV (reference sequence). The CDR3 nucleotides are TGTGCCAGCAGCTGGGACAGGGGCAACACTGAAGCTTTCTTT. Encoded protein: CASSWDRGNTEAFF. Full variable domain (outside the CDR3, taken from reference TRBV11-1 and TRBJ1-1): EAEVAQSPRYKITEKSQAVAFWCDPISGHATLYWYRQILGQGPELLVQFQDESVVDDSQLPKDRFSAERLKGVDSTLKIQPAELGDSAMYLCASSWDRGNTEAFFGQGTRLTVV.

The rearrangement links TRBV27 to TRBJ1-1; D might be TRBD1 (5 bases). CDR3 size: 17 residues. Trimming stripped 5 bases from V and 5 bases from J, with 24 bases between. Germline values: CDR1 MNHEY, CDR2 SMNVEV (reference sequence). The chain's CDR3 is CASSQYPPGRVGTEAFF. The CDR3 DNA reads as TGTGCCAGCAGTCAGTACCCCCCCGGCAGGGTAGGAACTGAAGCTTTCTTT.

The genes are TRBV2 and TRBJ2-2, with TRBD1 identical over 9 bases. Germline V gene sequence: CDR1 SNHLY, CDR2 FYNNEI. CDR3 length: 15 residues. With V trimmed by 6 bases and J by 7 bases, 9 bases remained unmatched. The CDR3 region is CASRLQGAFIGELFF. In DNA, the CDR3 is TGTGCCAGCAGGCTACAGGGGGCATTCATCGGGGAGCTGTTTTTT. The variable domain in full, completed from reference TRBV2 and TRBJ2-2, reads EPEVTQTPSHQVTQMGQEVILRCVPISNHLYFYWYRQILGQKVEFLVSFYNNEISEKSEIFDDQFSVERPDGSNFTLKIRSTKLEDSAMYFCASRLQGAFIGELFFGEGSRLTVL.

The rearrangement uses TRBV5-1 and TRBJ1-2; D uncertain. This CDR3 has 14 residues. The germline V gene has CDR1 SGHRS and CDR2 YFSETQ. The V gene lost 4 bases and the J gene lost 7 bases, with 17 bases spanning the gap. The CDR3 is CASSVGSSSTGYTF. Written as DNA, the CDR3 is TGCGCCAGCAGCGTCGGCAGTTCCTCCACTGGCTACACCTTC.

The rearrangement joins TRBV7-9 to TRBJ2-3; D may be TRBD1 (5 bases). This CDR3 contains 16 residues. Germline CDR1 and CDR2: SEHNR and FQNEAQ (reference sequence). The V end was cut by 0 bases, the J end by 2 bases, with 12 bases between. CDR3 coding DNA: TGTGCCAGCAGCTTAGCGAGGACATTGATCACAGATACGCAGTATTTT. Encoded protein: CASSLARTLITDTQYF.

J is TRBJ2-6 and V is TRBV5-1; 8 nucleotides line up with TRBD2. Germline V lookup: CDR1 SGHRS, CDR2 YFSETQ. The junction had 5 bases not matched to a gene; V was cut back by 2 bases and J by 1 base. The CDR3 consists of 17 residues. The CDR3 DNA reads as TGCGCCAGCAGCTTCGACGGGGGGGCGTCTGGGGCCAACGTCCTGACTTTC. Translating it yields CASSFDGGASGANVLTF.

The chain carries TRBV19 and TRBJ2-7; D remains unclear. The germline V gene has CDR1 LNHDA and CDR2 SQIVND (reference sequence). Trimming shortened V by 1 base and J by 3 bases, and 10 bases separated the two germline ends. The CDR3 loop spans 14 amino acids. CDR3 in amino acids: CASSIGPEIYEQYF. The CDR3 coding sequence is TGTGCCAGTAGTATAGGACCGGAAATCTACGAGCAGTACTTC.

V is TRBV7-9 and J is TRBJ2-1; a possible D gene is TRBD1 (6 bases). This CDR3 region has 17 residues. Germline values: CDR1 SEHNR, CDR2 FQNEAQ (reference sequence). Trimming removed 5 bases at V and 1 base at J, with 18 bases between. The CDR3 region is CASSQEQGLRSYNEQFF. DNA for the CDR3: TGTGCCAGCAGCCAAGAACAGGGCCTGAGGTCCTACAATGAGCAGTTCTTC.

The chain combines TRBV19 with TRBJ1-1; unclear D gene. The CDR3 is 14 residues long. CDR1 LNHDA and CDR2 SQIVND come from the germline V gene (reference sequence). With 4 bases removed from V and 1 base from J, the gap between germline ends came to 10 bases. The CDR3 region is CASSRREANTEAFF. The CDR3 bases are TGTGCCAGTAGTAGGAGGGAGGCGAACACTGAAGCTTTCTTT. Combining the CDR3 with reference TRBV19 and TRBJ1-1 gives the whole variable domain DGGITQSPKYLFRKEGQNVTLSCEQNLNHDAMYWYRQDPGQGLRLIYYSQIVNDFQKGDIAEGYSVSREKKESFPLTVTSAQKNPTAFYLCASSRREANTEAFFGQGTRLTVV.

This chain uses TRBV5-4 with TRBJ2-3; D tentatively fits TRBD1 or TRBD2 (5 bases each). Trimming removed 0 bases from V and 6 bases from J, with 14 bases in between. This CDR3 is built from 15 residues. Germline assignment: CDR1 SGHNT and CDR2 YYREEE (reference sequence). The CDR3 reads CASSLVGRASDTQYF. For the CDR3, the DNA is TGTGCCAGCAGCTTGGTGGGGCGGGCATCCGATACGCAGTATTTT.

This rearrangement joins TRBV19 to TRBJ2-3; D remains unclear. V lost 7 bases and J lost 2, with 7 bases in between. CDR1 and CDR2 from the germline V gene are LNHDA and SQIVND (reference sequence). The CDR3 contains 12 residues. The CDR3 sequence: CASKAPTDTQYF. CDR3 sequence (DNA): TGTGCCAGTAAAGCCCCCACAGATACGCAGTATTTT.

A single count supports this clone. This chain uses TRBV5-4 with TRBJ1-4; D is perhaps TRBD1 (6 bases). With 0 bases removed from V and 4 bases from J, the gap between germline ends came to 13 bases. The germline V gene has CDR1 SGHNT and CDR2 YYREEE (reference sequence). The CDR3 spans 16 residues. CDR3 in amino acids: CASSLGRGNNNEKLFF. Written as DNA, the CDR3 is TGTGCCAGCAGCTTGGGGAGGGGGAACAATAATGAAAAACTGTTTTTT.

V and J are TRBV9 and TRBJ1-2, with 8 bases lining up with TRBD1. Germline CDR1 reads SGDLS; CDR2 reads YYNGEE. The CDR3 runs 13 residues. V shed 4 bases and J 6 bases; nucleotides not matched to a gene: 5. CDR3 nucleotide sequence: TGTGCCAGCAGCTCTGGACAGGGAGATGGCTACACCTTC. It yields the protein CASSSGQGDGYTF.

The DNA of the CDR3 is TGTGCCAGCAGCAAACAGGGAGTACGGACTGAAGCTTTCTTT. It yields the protein CASSKQGVRTEAFF. The chain carries TRBV9 and TRBJ1-1, with D perhaps TRBD1 (6 bases). Trimming removed 4 bases from V and 5 bases from J, with 15 bases in between. CDR1 is SGDLS, CDR2 YYNGEE, per germline. This CDR3 has 14 amino acids.

The rearrangement uses TRBV5-1 and TRBJ1-1; 10 positions match TRBD1. CDR3 size: 16 residues. Germline loops: CDR1 SGHRS, CDR2 YFSETQ. V lost 0 bases, J lost 8 bases, and 10 bases stayed unmatched. The CDR3 DNA reads as TGCGCCAGCAGCTTGGGTTCCGGGACAGGGGTTCAAGAAGCTTTCTTT. Its translation is CASSLGSGTGVQEAFF.

The chain joins TRBV9 to TRBJ1-1; D is possibly TRBD1 (5 bases). Trimming removed 2 bases at V and 1 base at J, with 6 bases between. The germline CDR1 and CDR2 sequences are SGDLS and YYNGEE. The CDR3 is 13 amino acids. The CDR3 sequence is CASSVTANTEAFF. CDR3 bases: TGTGCCAGCAGCGTGACAGCGAACACTGAAGCTTTCTTT. The whole variable domain, remainder taken from reference TRBV9 and TRBJ1-1, is DSGVTQTPKHLITATGQRVTLRCSPRSGDLSVYWYQQSLDQGLQFLIQYYNGEERAKGNILERFSAQQFPDLHSELNLSSLELGDSALYFCASSVTANTEAFFGQGTRLTVV.

The gene calls are TRBV5-1 and TRBJ2-5, with 9 bases that match TRBD2. Germline CDR1 is SGHRS and CDR2 is YFSETQ. Losses at the gene ends were 4 bases for V and 6 bases for J; bases not matched to a gene: 19. The CDR3 has 18 amino acids. CDR3 sequence reads: CASSLYQSSGAWRQTQYF. The CDR3 nucleotides are TGCGCCAGCAGCCTCTATCAATCTAGCGGGGCCTGGAGGCAGACCCAGTACTTC.

The rearrangement links TRBV14 to TRBJ2-4; tentatively, D is TRBD2 (5 bases). In germline, CDR1 is SGHDN, CDR2 FVKESK. This CDR3 spans 15 amino acids. The V end lost 4 bases, the J end lost 1 base, and 11 bases lay between the germline ends. The CDR3 loop reads CASSPLSGAKNIQYF. For the CDR3, the DNA is TGTGCCAGCAGCCCCCTCAGCGGTGCCAAAAACATTCAGTACTTC.